The 21 T cell receptor beta chains in this list originate from one sample, sequenced in a study of blood T cell repertoires in COVID-19. Libraries were prepared by immunoSEQ multiplex PCR; TCRdb keeps only in-frame clonotypes and omits some of them. The top ten clones hold 1.5% to 2% of a sample with 350,000 to 450,000 clones, 89% of them seen once. The sample consisted of PBMCs or T cells enriched from blood (not recorded which). All receptors derive from a woman in her twenties or thirties who had recovered from COVID-19.

V usage is TRBV18 and J usage is TRBJ2-2; D call uncertain. Germline V CDR1 and CDR2: KGHSH, LQKENI. Deletions cut 1 base from V and 0 bases from J, with 18 bases between. The CDR3 has 19 residues. This chain's CDR3 is CASSPLPEAYLANTGELFF. The CDR3 DNA reads TGTGCCAGCTCACCACTCCCCGAAGCGTATCTCGCGAACACCGGGGAGCTGTTTTTT. Variable domain in full (rest from reference TRBV18 and TRBJ2-2): NAGVMQNPRHLVRRRGQEARLRCSPMKGHSHVYWYRQLPEEGLKFMVYLQKENIIDESGMPKERFSAEFPKEGPSILRIQQVVRGDSAAYFCASSPLPEAYLANTGELFFGEGSRLTVL.

The chain employs TRBV7-2 and TRBJ2-2, with D maybe TRBD2 (6 bases). CDR1 and CDR2 from the germline V gene are SGHTA and FQGNSA. The CDR3 runs 18 residues. V lost 5 bases, J lost 6 bases, and 25 bases lay in between. CDR3 sequence: CASSPVLGGGFFAGELFF. CDR3 DNA: TGTGCCAGCAGCCCCGTCTTGGGGGGAGGTTTTTTCGCCGGGGAGCTGTTTTTT.

This chain links TRBV19 with TRBJ2-7, with D hard to call. The CDR3 runs to 14 residues. Germline V lookup: CDR1 LNHDA, CDR2 SQIVND (reference sequence). V dropped 5 bases and J dropped 3 bases, with 14 bases sitting between them. The CDR3 DNA reads TGTGCCAGTAGTCCCAACCCGCTAGTCTACGAGCAGTACTTC. It yields the protein CASSPNPLVYEQYF.

A word on this clone: The sample carries other DNA sequences with the same CDR3. CDR3 region: CASSPSGSSYEQYF. CDR3 nucleotide sequence: TGTGCCAGCAGTCCTAGCGGCAGCTCCTACGAGCAGTACTTC. This chain links TRBV28 with TRBJ2-7; 7 positions agree with TRBD2. The CDR3 extends over 14 amino acids. J was trimmed by 0 bases and V by 5 bases; bases with no gene match: 4. In germline, CDR1 is MDHEN, CDR2 SYDVKM.

This rearrangement joins TRBV5-6 to TRBJ1-3; D possibly corresponds to TRBD1 (6 bases). V was pared by 1 base and J by 1 base, with 9 bases between. CDR1 and CDR2 (germline): SGHDT, YYEEEE. The CDR3 length is 15 residues. The CDR3 sequence is CASSLTGFSGNTIYF. In nucleotides, the CDR3 is TGTGCCAGCAGCTTGACAGGGTTTTCTGGAAACACCATATATTTT.

The chain couples TRBV6-5 to TRBJ1-1, with D possibly matching TRBD1 (6 bases). Trimming removed 5 bases from V and 6 bases from J, with 10 bases in between. This CDR3 contains 12 residues. Germline V gives CDR1 MNHEY, CDR2 SVGAGI. DNA of the CDR3: TGTGCCAGCAGTAAGGACAGATCTGAAGCTTTCTTT. Translation: CASSKDRSEAFF.

The V and J genes are TRBV19 and TRBJ1-6; 8 positions match TRBD1. The CDR3 runs 21 residues. The ends lost 1 base at V and 0 bases at J; junction bases unmatched: 14. Germline CDR1 LNHDA, CDR2 SQIVND (reference sequence). The chain's CDR3 is CASSIAPLPTGVRSYNSPLHF. In DNA form, the CDR3 reads TGTGCCAGTAGTATAGCTCCTCTCCCGACAGGGGTGCGCTCCTATAATTCACCCCTCCACTTT.

The gene calls are TRBV6-5 and TRBJ1-2; D may be TRBD1 (5 bases). Germline lookup yields CDR1 MNHEY and CDR2 SVGAGI. This CDR3 contains 15 residues. Trimming shortened V by 5 bases and J by 7 bases, and 20 bases separated the two germline ends. In nucleotides, the CDR3 is TGTGCCAGCAGTACCTTTCCCGGGACTCGGCGTGGCTACACCTTC. Amino acids: CASSTFPGTRRGYTF.

V usage is TRBV9 and J usage is TRBJ2-7; 11 nucleotides match TRBD2. This CDR3 has 16 residues. CDR1 and CDR2 from the germline V gene are SGDLS and YYNGEE. J was trimmed by 3 bases and V by 4 bases; bases with no gene match: 9. The CDR3 coding sequence is TGTGCCAGCAGCCTCAACCAGCTAGCGGGAGGCTACGAGCAGTACTTC. Amino acid sequence: CASSLNQLAGGYEQYF. The full variable domain, completed using reference TRBV9 and TRBJ2-7, is DSGVTQTPKHLITATGQRVTLRCSPRSGDLSVYWYQQSLDQGLQFLIQYYNGEERAKGNILERFSAQQFPDLHSELNLSSLELGDSALYFCASSLNQLAGGYEQYFGPGTRLTVT.

This clone is a singleton in its sample. The chain links TRBV27 to TRBJ2-7; the D gene is possibly TRBD2 (5 bases). Trimming left V 2 bases short and J 2 bases short, with 10 bases between. The CDR3 extends over 14 amino acids. The germline gives CDR1 MNHEY, CDR2 SMNVEV (reference sequence). Here the CDR3 DNA reads TGTGCCAGCAGTTTAGCGGGTTCCACCTACGAGCAGTACTTC. It specifies CASSLAGSTYEQYF.

V gene TRBV24-1 combines with J gene TRBJ1-3, with D tentatively TRBD1 (6 bases). Trimming stripped 10 bases from V and 4 bases from J, with 10 bases between. Germline CDR1 and CDR2: KGHDR and SFDVKD. The CDR3 contains 12 residues. This chain's CDR3 is CATSDRGNTIYF. In nucleotides, the CDR3 is TGTGCCACTAGCGACAGGGGAAACACCATATATTTT.

The chain combines TRBV27 with TRBJ1-2; no clear D. The CDR3 runs 15 residues. Trimming left V 0 bases short and J 4 bases short, with 12 bases between. CDR1 MNHEY and CDR2 SMNVEV come from the germline V gene (reference sequence). The CDR3 sequence: CASSLSPPASYGYTF. Written as DNA, the CDR3 is TGTGCCAGCAGTTTATCTCCACCGGCTAGCTATGGCTACACCTTC.

V gene TRBV24-1 combines with J gene TRBJ1-2; D may be TRBD1 (6 bases). In germline, CDR1 is KGHDR, CDR2 SFDVKD. V was cut by 8 bases and J by 5 bases, with 23 bases left in between. This CDR3 is 16 amino acids long. CDR3 protein: CATTAGVGATRYGYTF. In DNA, the CDR3 is TGTGCCACCACCGCTGGGGTGGGGGCCACGAGATATGGCTACACCTTC.

This clone was found a few times. This chain connects TRBV19 to TRBJ1-5; TRBD1 is a possible D gene (5 bases). V lost 5 bases and J 2 bases, leaving 13 bases between the germline ends. The CDR3 has 15 residues. The germline CDR1 and CDR2 sequences are LNHDA and SQIVND (reference sequence). CDR3 loop: CASSYRQTGNQPQHF. The CDR3 DNA follows: TGTGCCAGTAGTTACCGACAGACCGGCAATCAGCCCCAGCATTTT. The full variable domain, with the rest looked up from reference TRBV19 and TRBJ1-5, is DGGITQSPKYLFRKEGQNVTLSCEQNLNHDAMYWYRQDPGQGLRLIYYSQIVNDFQKGDIAEGYSVSREKKESFPLTVTSAQKNPTAFYLCASSYRQTGNQPQHFGDGTRLSIL.

The chain recombines TRBV19 with TRBJ1-1, with 7 bases identical to TRBD1. The CDR3 covers 17 residues. Losses at the gene ends were 2 bases for V and 0 bases for J; bases not matched to a gene: 9. CDR1 and CDR2 from the germline V gene are LNHDA and SQIVND (reference sequence). The CDR3 DNA is TGTGCCAGTAGTATAATAGGGCAGGGGGTTATGAACACTGAAGCTTTCTTT. It specifies CASSIIGQGVMNTEAFF.

The chain joins TRBV25-1 to TRBJ2-1; TRBD2 matches 8 bases. Germline CDR1 reads MGHDK; CDR2 reads SYGVNS. Trimming took 1 base from V and 8 from J; bases not matched to a gene: 7. This CDR3 region has 15 residues. The CDR3 region has the DNA TGTGCCAGCAGTGAATTCAAGACTAGCGTCTATGAGCAGTTCTTC. This sequence encodes CASSEFKTSVYEQFF.

V is TRBV7-3 and J is TRBJ2-3, with 7 bases identical to TRBD2. Germline CDR1 reads SGHTA; CDR2 reads FQGTGA. CDR3 length: 16 residues. V gave up 5 bases and J gave up 4 bases; unmatched junction bases: 12. The CDR3 spells CASSPMGRGVSDTQYF. In DNA, the CDR3 is TGTGCCAGCAGCCCTATGGGACGGGGGGTTTCAGATACGCAGTATTTT.

V gene TRBV27 combines with J gene TRBJ1-1, with D maybe TRBD1 (5 bases). The V gene lost 4 bases and the J gene lost 3 bases, with 9 bases spanning the gap. This CDR3 is 13 amino acids long. CDR1 and CDR2 (germline): MNHEY, SMNVEV (reference sequence). This CDR3 reads CASSWGSHTEAFF. The CDR3 DNA follows: TGTGCCAGCAGTTGGGGCAGCCACACTGAAGCTTTCTTT.

Worth noting for this clone: The junction does not match germline at one end; this may be a read error. The V and J genes are TRBV13 and TRBJ1-3, with a weak D call TRBD1 (5 bases). The CDR3 is 16 amino acids. Per the germline V gene, CDR1 is PRHDT and CDR2 is FYEKMQ (reference sequence). CDR3 in DNA: TGTGCCAGCAGCCTAGGAGGGGATTCGGCTGGAAACACCATATATTTT. This encodes CASSLGGDSAGNTIYF.

This clone was counted a single time. J is TRBJ1-2 and V is TRBV30; no clear D gene. Trimming shortened V by 2 bases and J by 6 bases, and 16 bases separated the two germline ends. The CDR3 is 14 amino acids. Germline V CDR1 and CDR2: GTSNPN, SVGIG (reference sequence). The CDR3 loop reads CAWSTRSVSNGYTF. In nucleotides, the CDR3 is TGTGCCTGGAGTACCCGGTCGGTGTCCAATGGCTACACCTTC.

The V call is TRBV25-1, the J call TRBJ2-1; 9 nucleotides line up with TRBD2. After removal of 2 bases from V and 4 bases from J, the junction contained 9 bases not matched to a gene. This CDR3 is 17 amino acids long. The germline V gene encodes CDR1 MGHDK and CDR2 SYGVNS. CDR3 coding DNA: TGTGCCAGCAGTGAACCCTTAGCGGGGGAGATTTACAATGAGCAGTTCTTC. It translates to CASSEPLAGEIYNEQFF. Supplemented by reference TRBV25-1 and TRBJ2-1, the full variable domain reads EADIYQTPRYLVIGTGKKITLECSQTMGHDKMYWYQQDPGMELHLIHYSYGVNSTEKGDLSSESTVSRIRTEHFPLTLESARPSHTSQYLCASSEPLAGEIYNEQFFGPGTRLTVL.